A selection of T cell receptor beta chains follows, all from one sample in a study of Ad26.COV2.S vaccination and SARS-CoV-2 variants. The data were produced by immunoSEQ multiplex PCR, yet TCRdb's version contains in-frame clones alone and is incomplete. The data contain about 410,000 clones, about 89% of them singletons. The source was peripheral blood, collected in a trial of Ad26.COV2.S vaccine versus placebo. The source is a person between 18 and 59 years old who received the Ad26.COV2.S COVID-19 vaccine or a placebo. Each CDR3 is given with its conserved first and last residue. The D gene is left open where the match is weak. A clone size is listed for some rows: how often the clone was seen (once, few, many), or a class if it is expanded.

v_gene: TRBV28; d_gene: TRBD1; abundance: once; j_gene: TRBJ2-7; CDR3aa: CASSLGTGSTLRSEQYF; CDR3nt: TGTGCCAGCAGTCTGGGGACAGGCTCCACCCTGAGATCCGAGCAGTACTTC
v_gene: TRBV12-5; d_gene: .; abundance: .; j_gene: TRBJ2-5; CDR3aa: CASGLSGEETQYF; CDR3nt: TGTGCTAGTGGGTTGTCGGGGGAAGAGACCCAGTACTTC
v_gene: TRBV11-3; d_gene: .; abundance: few; j_gene: TRBJ2-7; CDR3aa: CASSLVETYEQYF; CDR3nt: TGTGCCAGCAGCTTAGTAGAAACCTACGAGCAGTACTTC
v_gene: TRBV4-1; d_gene: TRBD2; abundance: .; j_gene: TRBJ2-1; CDR3aa: CASSQEYGGFSYNEQFF; CDR3nt: TGCGCCAGCAGCCAAGAGTACGGGGGGTTCTCCTACAATGAGCAGTTCTTC
v_gene: TRBV5-1; d_gene: TRBD1; abundance: .; j_gene: TRBJ1-6; CDR3aa: CASSSRGPSPLHF; CDR3nt: TGCGCCAGCAGCTCCAGGGGGCCTTCACCCCTCCACTTT
v_gene: TRBV2; d_gene: TRBD1; abundance: .; j_gene: TRBJ1-4; CDR3aa: CASRRDRAFANEKLFF; CDR3nt: TGTGCCAGCAGGAGGGACAGGGCATTTGCTAATGAAAAACTGTTTTTT
v_gene: TRBV3-1/TRBV3-2; d_gene: .; abundance: .; j_gene: TRBJ1-4; CDR3aa: CASSQVPGGSEKLFF; CDR3nt: TGTGCCAGCAGCCAAGTTCCGGGGGGTAGTGAAAAACTGTTTTTT
v_gene: TRBV11-3; d_gene: .; abundance: .; j_gene: TRBJ2-1; CDR3aa: CASSLVGQEQFF; CDR3nt: TGTGCCAGCAGCTTAGTGGGCCAAGAGCAGTTCTTC
v_gene: TRBV30; d_gene: TRBD1; abundance: .; j_gene: TRBJ2-4; CDR3aa: CAWTTGTGVSLAKNIQYF; CDR3nt: TGTGCCTGGACCACCGGGACAGGGGTCTCTCTAGCCAAAAACATTCAGTACTTC
v_gene: TRBV28; d_gene: TRBD2; abundance: .; j_gene: TRBJ2-5; CDR3aa: CASSLAGGVSPQETQYF; CDR3nt: TGTGCCAGCAGCCTCGCTGGGGGGGTTTCTCCTCAAGAGACCCAGTACTTC
v_gene: TRBV27; d_gene: .; abundance: .; j_gene: TRBJ2-7; CDR3aa: CASSLSPDSSYEQYF; CDR3nt: TGTGCCAGCAGTTTATCCCCGGACAGCTCCTACGAGCAGTACTTC
v_gene: TRBV29-1; d_gene: TRBD2; abundance: .; j_gene: TRBJ2-1; CDR3aa: CSVLGLAATYNEQFF; CDR3nt: TGCAGCGTCCTAGGACTAGCGGCAACCTACAATGAGCAGTTCTTC
v_gene: TRBV3-1/TRBV3-2; d_gene: .; abundance: .; j_gene: TRBJ2-5; CDR3aa: CASSAGTQYF; CDR3nt: TGTGCCAGCAGCGCCGGGACCCAGTACTTC
v_gene: TRBV28; d_gene: .; abundance: .; j_gene: TRBJ2-3; CDR3aa: CASSPGTAPADTQYF; CDR3nt: TGTGCCAGCAGTCCGGGGACTGCCCCTGCAGATACGCAGTATTTT
v_gene: TRBV29-1; d_gene: .; abundance: .; j_gene: TRBJ2-5; CDR3aa: CSAGLGGETQYF; CDR3nt: TGCAGCGCAGGATTGGGAGGAGAGACCCAGTACTTC
v_gene: TRBV18; d_gene: .; abundance: once; j_gene: TRBJ2-7; CDR3aa: CASSPSFPSYEQYF; CDR3nt: TGTGCCAGCTCACCCTCATTTCCTTCCTACGAGCAGTACTTC
v_gene: TRBV29-1; d_gene: .; abundance: .; j_gene: TRBJ2-1; CDR3aa: CSADRGQSSYNEQFF; CDR3nt: TGCAGCGCCGACCGGGGGCAGAGCTCCTACAATGAGCAGTTCTTC
v_gene: TRBV7-3; d_gene: TRBD2; abundance: .; j_gene: TRBJ2-3; CDR3aa: CASSSTSAVDTQYF; CDR3nt: TGTGCCAGCAGCTCAACTAGCGCGGTGGATACGCAGTATTTT
v_gene: TRBV10-3; d_gene: .; abundance: .; j_gene: TRBJ2-7; CDR3aa: CAISDGATYEQYF; CDR3nt: TGTGCCATCAGTGACGGGGCTACCTACGAGCAGTACTTC
v_gene: TRBV23-1; d_gene: TRBD1; abundance: .; j_gene: TRBJ1-1; CDR3aa: CASSSNGTGNILRNTEAFF; CDR3nt: TGCGCCAGCAGCTCCAACGGGACAGGGAACATCCTGAGGAACACTGAAGCTTTCTTT
v_gene: TRBV9; d_gene: .; abundance: .; j_gene: TRBJ2-2; CDR3aa: CASSEGLLPGELFF; CDR3nt: TGTGCCAGCAGCGAGGGACTCTTACCCGGGGAGCTGTTTTTT
v_gene: TRBV19; d_gene: .; abundance: .; j_gene: TRBJ1-3; CDR3aa: CASSIWGVGNTIYF; CDR3nt: TGTGCCAGTAGTATTTGGGGAGTCGGAAACACCATATATTTT
v_gene: TRBV29-1; d_gene: TRBD1; abundance: once; j_gene: TRBJ2-1; CDR3aa: CSVQGQTIRYNEQFF; CDR3nt: TGCAGCGTTCAGGGACAGACCATCCGCTACAATGAGCAGTTCTTC
v_gene: TRBV10-2; d_gene: TRBD1; abundance: .; j_gene: TRBJ2-2; CDR3aa: CASTLRGTVTGELFF; CDR3nt: TGCGCCAGCACCCTAAGAGGGACAGTCACCGGGGAGCTGTTTTTT
v_gene: TRBV27; d_gene: .; abundance: once; j_gene: TRBJ2-7; CDR3aa: CASSARSSGYYEQYF; CDR3nt: TGTGCCAGCAGTGCTCGGAGTTCGGGGTACTACGAGCAGTACTTC
v_gene: TRBV2; d_gene: TRBD2; abundance: .; j_gene: TRBJ2-1; CDR3aa: CASNPSGVGNEQFF; CDR3nt: TGTGCCAGCAATCCTAGCGGGGTCGGAAATGAGCAGTTCTTC
v_gene: TRBV5-1; d_gene: .; abundance: .; j_gene: TRBJ1-4; CDR3aa: CASSLEGVGKLFF; CDR3nt: TGCGCCAGCAGCTTGGAAGGGGTGGGAAAACTGTTTTTT
v_gene: TRBV4-1; d_gene: .; abundance: .; j_gene: TRBJ2-3; CDR3aa: CASSQAQRLYTDTQYF; CDR3nt: TGCGCCAGCAGCCAAGCCCAGCGGTTATACACAGATACGCAGTATTTT
v_gene: TRBV4-1; d_gene: .; abundance: once; j_gene: TRBJ1-1; CDR3aa: CASSHAFLNTEAFF; CDR3nt: TGCGCCAGCAGCCATGCTTTCCTGAACACTGAAGCTTTCTTT
v_gene: TRBV7-3; d_gene: TRBD2; abundance: .; j_gene: TRBJ2-2; CDR3aa: CASSYSAGLGTGELFF; CDR3nt: TGTGCCAGCAGCTATTCAGCGGGACTGGGCACCGGGGAGCTGTTTTTT
v_gene: TRBV5-1; d_gene: .; abundance: few; j_gene: TRBJ1-2; CDR3aa: CASSLGVTLGYTF; CDR3nt: TGCGCCAGCAGCTTGGGGGTTACTCTTGGCTACACCTTC
v_gene: TRBV27; d_gene: TRBD2; abundance: .; j_gene: TRBJ2-7; CDR3aa: CASSLVGLGTYEQYF; CDR3nt: TGTGCCAGCAGTTTAGTGGGACTAGGGACCTACGAGCAGTACTTC
v_gene: TRBV5-4; d_gene: .; abundance: .; j_gene: TRBJ2-3; CDR3aa: CASSLGRPREKITDTQYF; CDR3nt: TGTGCCAGCAGCTTGGGAAGGCCTCGGGAGAAAATCACAGATACGCAGTATTTT
v_gene: TRBV24-1; d_gene: .; abundance: .; j_gene: TRBJ2-2; CDR3aa: CATKDTKAGELFF; CDR3nt: TGTGCCACCAAAGACACAAAGGCCGGGGAGCTGTTTTTT
v_gene: TRBV15; d_gene: .; abundance: .; j_gene: TRBJ2-7; CDR3aa: CATSTRTGTSYEQYF; CDR3nt: TGTGCCACCAGCACGCGGACGGGGACCTCCTACGAGCAGTACTTC
v_gene: TRBV5-1; d_gene: .; abundance: .; j_gene: TRBJ2-5; CDR3aa: CASSLGSLADQETQYF; CDR3nt: TGCGCCAGCAGCTTGGGTTCCCTAGCAGACCAAGAGACCCAGTACTTC
v_gene: TRBV7-3; d_gene: .; abundance: once; j_gene: TRBJ2-2; CDR3aa: CASSTRAGGQIFGELFF; CDR3nt: TGTGCCAGCAGTACCAGGGCCGGGGGACAAATTTTCGGGGAGCTGTTTTTT
v_gene: TRBV21-1; d_gene: .; abundance: .; j_gene: TRBJ2-3; CDR3aa: CASRHTGGVDTQYF; CDR3nt: TGTGCCAGCAGGCATACAGGGGGGGTGGATACGCAGTATTTT
v_gene: TRBV4-3; d_gene: TRBD1; abundance: few; j_gene: TRBJ2-4; CDR3aa: CASSQETGAKNIQYF; CDR3nt: TGCGCCAGCAGCCAAGAGACAGGGGCCAAAAACATTCAGTACTTC
v_gene: TRBV18; d_gene: .; abundance: .; j_gene: TRBJ2-1; CDR3aa: CASSPRPGGRNNEQFF; CDR3nt: TGTGCCAGCTCACCACGTCCCGGAGGGAGGAACAATGAGCAGTTCTTC
v_gene: TRBV2; d_gene: .; abundance: .; j_gene: TRBJ2-2; CDR3aa: CASSPPRGAGGELFF; CDR3nt: TGTGCCAGCAGTCCGCCCCGGGGCGCGGGGGGGGAGCTGTTTTTT
v_gene: TRBV6-2/TRBV6-3; d_gene: .; abundance: once; j_gene: TRBJ1-6; CDR3aa: CASSYFGYNSPLHF; CDR3nt: TGTGCCAGCAGTTACTTTGGGTATAATTCACCCCTCCACTTT
v_gene: TRBV6-2/TRBV6-3; d_gene: .; abundance: .; j_gene: TRBJ1-1; CDR3aa: CASSRQNTEAFF; CDR3nt: TGTGCCAGCAGTCGACAGAACACTGAAGCTTTCTTT
v_gene: TRBV6-4; d_gene: TRBD1; abundance: .; j_gene: TRBJ2-1; CDR3aa: CASRSGQGNPEQFF; CDR3nt: TGTGCCAGCAGATCGGGACAGGGAAACCCTGAGCAGTTCTTC
v_gene: TRBV9; d_gene: .; abundance: once; j_gene: TRBJ1-3; CDR3aa: CASSLDSLGNTIYF; CDR3nt: TGTGCCAGCAGCCTGGACAGTCTGGGAAACACCATATATTTT
v_gene: TRBV21-1; d_gene: .; abundance: once; j_gene: TRBJ2-2; CDR3aa: CASLSGPAGELFF; CDR3nt: TGTGCCAGCCTTTCCGGGCCGGCCGGGGAGCTGTTTTTT
v_gene: TRBV23-1; d_gene: TRBD1; abundance: .; j_gene: TRBJ2-2; CDR3aa: CASSQTGIGTGELFF; CDR3nt: TGCGCCAGCAGTCAGACAGGGATAGGCACCGGGGAGCTGTTTTTT
v_gene: TRBV6-5; d_gene: .; abundance: .; j_gene: TRBJ2-1; CDR3aa: CASKEDPSSYNEQFF; CDR3nt: TGTGCCAGCAAGGAAGACCCAAGCTCCTACAATGAGCAGTTCTTC
v_gene: TRBV4-1; d_gene: .; abundance: few; j_gene: TRBJ1-6; CDR3aa: CASSQAPRGKYNSPLHF; CDR3nt: TGCGCCAGCAGCCAAGCCCCTAGGGGAAAGTATAATTCACCCCTCCACTTT
v_gene: TRBV5-1; d_gene: .; abundance: .; j_gene: TRBJ1-2; CDR3aa: CASSLGPGNGYTF; CDR3nt: TGCGCCAGCAGCTTGGGTCCCGGAAATGGCTACACCTTC
v_gene: TRBV10-3; d_gene: .; abundance: .; j_gene: TRBJ2-7; CDR3aa: CAIKGPQTYEQYF; CDR3nt: TGTGCCATCAAAGGGCCCCAAACCTACGAGCAGTACTTC
v_gene: TRBV11-2; d_gene: .; abundance: .; j_gene: TRBJ2-1; CDR3aa: CASSLPLSGRVDEQFF; CDR3nt: TGTGCCAGCAGCTTACCCCTCTCCGGGCGGGTGGATGAGCAGTTCTTC
v_gene: TRBV23-1; d_gene: .; abundance: .; j_gene: TRBJ2-7; CDR3aa: CASPEDLTYEQYF; CDR3nt: TGCGCCAGCCCCGAGGACCTTACCTACGAGCAGTACTTC
v_gene: TRBV7-6; d_gene: TRBD1; abundance: .; j_gene: TRBJ1-6; CDR3aa: CASSPNLPTRTGRGSPLHF; CDR3nt: TGTGCCAGCAGCCCCAACCTTCCGACTCGGACAGGCCGGGGCTCACCCCTCCACTTT
v_gene: TRBV25-1; d_gene: .; abundance: few; j_gene: TRBJ1-6; CDR3aa: CASSESGSSYNSPLHF; CDR3nt: TGTGCCAGCAGTGAATCGGGGAGCTCCTATAATTCACCCCTCCACTTT
v_gene: TRBV12-3/TRBV12-4; d_gene: .; abundance: .; j_gene: TRBJ2-3; CDR3aa: CASSLRGSDTQYF; CDR3nt: TGTGCCAGCAGTTTAAGGGGGTCAGATACGCAGTATTTT
v_gene: TRBV5-1; d_gene: TRBD1; abundance: .; j_gene: TRBJ2-5; CDR3aa: CASSSDRGETQYF; CDR3nt: TGCGCCAGCAGCTCTGACAGGGGGGAGACCCAGTACTTC
v_gene: TRBV5-4; d_gene: .; abundance: .; j_gene: TRBJ2-5; CDR3aa: CASSGGTVGQETQYF; CDR3nt: TGTGCCAGCAGCGGAGGGACGGTGGGACAAGAGACCCAGTACTTC
v_gene: TRBV28; d_gene: TRBD1; abundance: .; j_gene: TRBJ2-7; CDR3aa: CASSPGGDYEQYF; CDR3nt: TGTGCCAGCTCCCCAGGGGGAGACTACGAGCAGTACTTC